These 27 T cell receptor beta chains originate from one sample sequenced in a study of blood T cell repertoires in COVID-19. The assay was immunoSEQ multiplex PCR, and TCRdb's table has in-frame clones only and misses some. This sample has hundreds of thousands of clones, with about 89% found just once. The material sequenced was peripheral blood. The receptors derive from a young woman with COVID-19, enrolled during active disease.

The chain links TRBV15 to TRBJ1-3, with 10 bases fitting TRBD1. CDR3 length equals 15 residues. The junction had 4 bases not matched to a gene; V was cut back by 5 bases and J by 3 bases. Germline assignment: CDR1 LNHNV and CDR2 YYDKDF (reference sequence). This CDR3 reads CATSRDRGNGNTIYF. For the CDR3, the DNA is TGTGCCACCAGCCGGGACAGGGGTAATGGAAACACCATATATTTT.

The chain combines TRBV3-1 (or the pseudogene TRBV3-2) with TRBJ2-2; D possibly corresponds to TRBD2 (6 bases). In germline, CDR1 is LGHDT, CDR2 YNNKEL (reference sequence). Trimming took off 0 bases at V and 3 bases at J, with 8 bases between the two ends. The CDR3 is 15 residues long. The CDR3, as DNA: TGTGCCAGCAGCCAAGAAGGAGGGGACACCGGGGAGCTGTTTTTT. It is translated as CASSQEGGDTGELFF.

The chain carries TRBV6-2 or TRBV6-3 and TRBJ2-7, with 9 nucleotides matching TRBD2. This CDR3 has 14 residues. Germline assignment: CDR1 MNHEY and CDR2 SVGEGT. V dropped 2 bases and J dropped 5; count of bases not matched to a gene: 4. CDR3 nucleotides: TGTGCCAGCAGTTACGGCGGGAGGGGCCACGAGCAGTACGTC. Its translation: CASSYGGRGHEQYV.

V usage is TRBV7-8 and J usage is TRBJ2-7; D not resolved. CDR1 and CDR2 from the germline V gene are SGHVS and FQNEAQ. The CDR3 spans 13 residues. Trimming left V 0 bases short and J 4 bases short, with 7 bases between. For the CDR3, the DNA is TGTGCCAGCAGCTTAGCGTACCGGTACGAGCAGTACTTC. It encodes CASSLAYRYEQYF.

The rearrangement uses TRBV6-4 and TRBJ2-6, with 10 bases identical to TRBD1. Germline V CDR1 and CDR2: MRHNA, SNTAGT. V lost 2 bases to trimming and J lost 1 base; unmatched junction nucleotides: 8. The CDR3 has 19 amino acids. The CDR3 nucleotides read TGTGCCAGCAGTGACCCAAGGGACAGGGGAAAGTCTGGGGCCAACGTCCTGACTTTC. It translates to CASSDPRDRGKSGANVLTF.

V usage is TRBV7-9 and J usage is TRBJ1-2; 8 bases line up with TRBD1. Germline V gene data show CDR1 as SEHNR and CDR2 as FQNEAQ (reference sequence). The J segment lost 1 base and the V segment lost 3 bases, leaving 13 bases of the junction unmatched. This CDR3 has 18 residues. Written as DNA, the CDR3 is TGTGCCAGCAGCTTTTTACACAAGGGACAGGAACTTAACTATGGCTACACCTTC. Protein: CASSFLHKGQELNYGYTF.

The J gene is TRBJ2-5, the V gene TRBV3-1 (or the pseudogene TRBV3-2); TRBD1 might be the D (6 bases). The CDR3 totals 14 residues. V was trimmed by 4 bases and J by 2 bases, leaving 11 bases between them. In germline, CDR1 is LGHDT, CDR2 YNNKEL (reference sequence). The CDR3 loop is CASSLTGEQETQYF. In nucleotides, the CDR3 is TGTGCCAGCAGCCTGACAGGTGAACAAGAGACCCAGTACTTC.

The rearrangement uses TRBV4-3 and TRBJ2-3, with 9 nucleotides matching TRBD2. Trimming took 1 base from V and 1 from J; bases not matched to a gene: 3. The CDR3 is 16 residues long. The germline V gene has CDR1 LGHNA and CDR2 YSLEER. The CDR3 sequence is CASSQGRGGRTDTQYF. The CDR3 DNA reads TGCGCCAGCAGCCAAGGGCGGGGGGGCCGCACAGATACGCAGTATTTT.

Written as DNA, the CDR3 is TGTGCCAGCTCACCACCGAGAGGGAACACTGAAGCTTTCTTT. Its protein is CASSPPRGNTEAFF. V is TRBV18 and J is TRBJ1-1; no clear D gene. V lost 0 bases to trimming and J lost 1 base, with 6 bases between them. Germline V gives CDR1 KGHSH, CDR2 LQKENI. The CDR3 is 14 amino acids.

The chain links TRBV5-1 to TRBJ2-1; 12 bases line up with TRBD2. CDR1 SGHRS and CDR2 YFSETQ come from the germline V gene. The CDR3 totals 17 residues. Trimming cost V 0 bases and J 3 bases; bases outside gene matches: 4. The CDR3 here is CASSLETSGSFYNEQFF. DNA of the CDR3: TGCGCCAGCAGCTTGGAGACTAGCGGGAGCTTCTACAATGAGCAGTTCTTC.

This rearrangement joins TRBV5-8 to TRBJ2-3; 10 bases are shared with TRBD2. Trimming at V came to 1 base and at J to 2 bases, leaving 7 bases not matched to a gene. CDR1 is SGHTS, CDR2 YDEGEE, per germline. The CDR3 runs to 17 residues. CDR3 region: CASSLRASGGHTDTQYF. The CDR3, as DNA: TGTGCCAGCAGCTTGAGGGCTAGCGGGGGTCACACAGATACGCAGTATTTT.

The chain carries TRBV12-3 or TRBV12-4 and TRBJ1-1, with D possibly matching TRBD1 (6 bases). The CDR3 is 13 residues long. V was clipped by 6 bases and J by 4 bases, with 12 bases between them. CDR3 nucleotide sequence: TGTGCCAGCAGAACAGGGTCGGGCACTGAAGCTTTCTTT. It encodes CASRTGSGTEAFF.

This chain joins TRBV5-4 and TRBJ2-1; D is unclear. Trimming removed 2 bases at V and 5 bases at J, with 8 bases between. CDR1 SGHNT and CDR2 YYREEE come from the germline V gene (reference sequence). CDR3 length equals 13 residues. Here the CDR3 reads CASSLRLDNEQFF. The CDR3 DNA reads as TGTGCCAGCAGCTTAAGGCTAGACAATGAGCAGTTCTTC.

The chain employs TRBV29-1 and TRBJ2-2, with D perhaps matching TRBD2 (5 bases). There are 14 residues in the CDR3. The germline V gene encodes CDR1 SQVTM and CDR2 ANQGSEA. V lost 7 bases, J lost 2 bases, and 14 bases lay in between. DNA of the CDR3: TGCAGCGCCTCAGGACTGGAAAACACCGGGGAGCTGTTTTTT. It codes for CSASGLENTGELFF.

This clone has a count of ten or more. The V and J genes are TRBV3-1 (or the pseudogene TRBV3-2) and TRBJ2-5; 11 nucleotides line up with TRBD2. This CDR3 comprises 15 residues. In germline, CDR1 is LGHDT, CDR2 YNNKEL (reference sequence). V lost 6 bases to trimming and J lost 2 bases; unmatched junction nucleotides: 5. The CDR3, as DNA: TGTGCCAGCAGTGTATCTAGCGGGGGGCAAGAGACCCAGTACTTC. It is translated as CASSVSSGGQETQYF.

The chain links TRBV6-5 to TRBJ2-1, with 7 nucleotides matching TRBD1. The trim removed 2 bases at V and 2 bases at J, leaving 3 bases unmatched. Germline-derived CDR1 and CDR2 are MNHEY and SVGAGI. CDR3 size: 15 residues. The CDR3 sequence: CASSYGDSTYNEQFF. DNA for the CDR3: TGTGCCAGCAGTTACGGGGACAGTACCTACAATGAGCAGTTCTTC.

This clone showed up just once. The V and J genes are TRBV28 and TRBJ2-5; a possible D gene is TRBD2 (5 bases). CDR1 is MDHEN and CDR2 is SYDVKM in the germline V gene. The V gene lost 6 bases and the J gene lost 5 bases, with 16 bases spanning the gap. The CDR3 totals 14 residues. The DNA of the CDR3 is TGTGCCAGCAGGGCTGGGGTGAGGGTTGAGACCCAGTACTTC. The encoded protein is CASRAGVRVETQYF. Full variable domain (missing parts from reference TRBV28 and TRBJ2-5): DVKVTQSSRYLVKRTGEKVFLECVQDMDHENMFWYRQDPGLGLRLIYFSYDVKMKEKGDIPEGYSVSREKKERFSLILESASTNQTSMYLCASRAGVRVETQYFGPGTRLLVL.

The chain links TRBV7-9 to TRBJ1-6; TRBD1 matches at 8 bases. Germline-derived CDR1 and CDR2 are SEHNR and FQNEAQ (reference sequence). CDR3 length: 17 residues. V shed 3 bases and J 8 bases; nucleotides not matched to a gene: 12. The CDR3 reads CASSFPGGQGFHSPLHF. The CDR3 DNA follows: TGTGCCAGCAGCTTTCCGGGAGGACAGGGATTTCATTCACCCCTCCACTTT.

The genes are TRBV5-1 and TRBJ2-4; 11 bases are shared with TRBD2. This CDR3 has 15 residues. Germline V lookup: CDR1 SGHRS, CDR2 YFSETQ. V shed 5 bases, J shed 5 bases, and the junction held 6 bases outside the gene matches. CDR3 sequence reads: CASRVAGGSQNIQYF. The CDR3 DNA is TGCGCCAGCAGGGTAGCGGGAGGGAGCCAAAACATTCAGTACTTC.

The rearrangement uses TRBV7-9 and TRBJ1-6, with D possibly TRBD1 on 5 matching bases. This CDR3 contains 15 residues. V lost 5 bases and J 6 bases, leaving 14 bases between the germline ends. Per the germline V gene, CDR1 is SEHNR and CDR2 is FQNEAQ (reference sequence). The CDR3 bases are TGTGCCAGCAGCCCGCCGGGACTGTCTAATTCACCCCTCCACTTT. It encodes CASSPPGLSNSPLHF.

The chain links TRBV27 to TRBJ1-1; possibly TRBD1 for D (5 bases). The germline V and J ends were trimmed by 3 bases and 5 bases, with 16 bases remaining between them. Germline V gene sequence: CDR1 MNHEY, CDR2 SMNVEV (reference sequence). This CDR3 is built from 15 residues. This CDR3 is CASSLVKGVWTEAFF. CDR3 in DNA: TGTGCCAGCAGTTTGGTTAAAGGGGTATGGACTGAAGCTTTCTTT.

This chain joins TRBV6-5 and TRBJ1-5, with D perhaps matching TRBD1 (6 bases). This CDR3 has 14 amino acids. Trimming cost V 7 bases and J 3 bases, with 13 bases left between them. Germline CDR1 and CDR2: MNHEY and SVGAGI. CDR3 sequence reads: CASTGQGHNQPQHF. The CDR3 region has the DNA TGTGCCAGCACGGGGCAGGGGCACAATCAGCCCCAGCATTTT.

The V and J genes are TRBV9 and TRBJ1-2; weak D call: TRBD1 (6 bases). The length of the CDR3 is 14 residues. Trimming left V 0 bases short and J 2 bases short, with 8 bases between. Germline lookup yields CDR1 SGDLS and CDR2 YYNGEE. In DNA form, the CDR3 reads TGTGCCAGCAGCGTAGCACAGGGAAACTATGGCTACACCTTC. Its protein product is CASSVAQGNYGYTF.

The count of this clone is one. The rearrangement uses TRBV5-1 and TRBJ2-3, with D unresolved. V was cut by 0 bases and J by 0 bases, with 14 bases left in between. The germline CDR1 and CDR2 sequences are SGHRS and YFSETQ. The CDR3 consists of 17 residues. The CDR3 DNA reads TGCGCCAGCAGCTTGGCCGTCCAGCGCCCTAGCACAGATACGCAGTATTTT. Amino acid sequence: CASSLAVQRPSTDTQYF.

V is TRBV6-2 or TRBV6-3 and J is TRBJ2-3; weak D call: TRBD1 (5 bases). V gave up 4 bases and J gave up 0 bases, with 14 bases separating them. CDR3 size: 16 residues. The germline V gene has CDR1 MNHEY and CDR2 SVGEGT. CDR3 sequence: CASSLSGPPSTDTQYF. CDR3 nucleotide sequence: TGTGCCAGCAGTTTGTCAGGGCCTCCTAGCACAGATACGCAGTATTTT.

The chain joins TRBV19 to TRBJ1-5, with 7 bases identical to TRBD1. Germline V CDR1 and CDR2: LNHDA, SQIVND (reference sequence). V lost 4 bases, J lost 0 bases, and 6 bases stayed unmatched. The CDR3 loop spans 16 amino acids. The CDR3: CASSSQGGDSNQPQHF. The CDR3, as DNA: TGTGCCAGTAGTAGTCAGGGGGGCGATAGCAATCAGCCCCAGCATTTT.

The chain joins TRBV19 to TRBJ1-2; TRBD1 matches at 11 bases. Germline assignment: CDR1 LNHDA and CDR2 SQIVND (reference sequence). The CDR3 spans 15 residues. J lost 4 bases, V lost 4 bases, and 5 bases had no gene match. DNA for the CDR3: TGTGCCAGTAGTACCTGGACAGGGGGCCCCTATGGCTACACCTTC. As protein: CASSTWTGGPYGYTF.